This TCR beta chain was documented in a study of neoadjuvant nivolumab and ipilimumab in lung cancer. Study results and caveats: TCR richness and clonality were higher in tumors than adjacent uninvolved lung. Pathologic regression was not significantly tied to TCR clonality.

Some clones are missing from TCRdb's copy, which holds only in-frame ones; the method was immunoSEQ multiplex PCR. Of about 38,000 clones detected, roughly 89% appear once; the ten largest clones hold about 3.6%. In regard to this clone: Its cognate antigen is unknown.

The ends lost 5 bases at V and 5 bases at J; junction bases unmatched: 1. The CDR3 length is 12 residues. CDR1 and CDR2 (germline): SNHLY, FYNNEI. The chain joins TRBV2 to TRBJ2-3; 7 positions agree with TRBD1. The origin of this receptor is an adult with non-small cell lung cancer. The input for sequencing was peripheral blood, taken before neoadjuvant nivolumab, alone or with ipilimumab. The CDR3, as DNA: TGTGCCAGCAGTCGACAGGGAGATACGCAGTATTTT. It yields the protein CASSRQGDTQYF.